This T cell receptor (beta chain) was sequenced during a study of blood T cell repertoires in COVID-19. Study background: Nucleic acid was either cDNA or gDNA, and it came from T cells, B-cell-depleted T cells, or PBMCs.

The CDR3 runs to 14 residues. Trimming cost V 4 bases and J 0 bases; bases outside gene matches: 2. Germline CDR1 and CDR2: LGHDT and YNNKEL (reference sequence). As processed by the authors: Scientists estimated how many nucleated cells there were by amplifying reference gene primers. Here immunoSEQ multiplex PCR was the method, and the copy in TCRdb shows in-frame clones only, minus some. That table supplies the V and J calls and clone size; D and trimming were determined from the DNA. There are around 270,000 clones in the sample; under 90% occur only once, and 4% to 5% lies in the top ten. This rearrangement joins TRBV3-1 (or the pseudogene TRBV3-2) to TRBJ1-2; TRBD1 matches 7 bases. This receptor was taken from a man aged 55 to 70 with acute or convalescent COVID-19. The material sequenced was peripheral blood. The CDR3 DNA sequence: TGTGCCAGCAGCCTCGGGACAGCTAACTATGGCTACACCTTC. It translates to CASSLGTANYGYTF.